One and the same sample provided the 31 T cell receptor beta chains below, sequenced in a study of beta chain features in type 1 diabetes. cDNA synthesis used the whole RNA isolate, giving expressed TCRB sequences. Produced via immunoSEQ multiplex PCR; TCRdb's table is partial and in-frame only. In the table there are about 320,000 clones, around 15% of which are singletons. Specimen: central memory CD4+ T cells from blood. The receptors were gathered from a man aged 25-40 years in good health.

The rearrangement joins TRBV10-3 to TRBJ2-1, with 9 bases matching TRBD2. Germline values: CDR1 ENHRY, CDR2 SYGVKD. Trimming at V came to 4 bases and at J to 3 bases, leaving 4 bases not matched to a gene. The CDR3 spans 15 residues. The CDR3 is CAISAQTSGYNEQFF. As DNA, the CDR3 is TGTGCCATCAGTGCCCAGACTAGCGGCTACAATGAGCAGTTCTTC.

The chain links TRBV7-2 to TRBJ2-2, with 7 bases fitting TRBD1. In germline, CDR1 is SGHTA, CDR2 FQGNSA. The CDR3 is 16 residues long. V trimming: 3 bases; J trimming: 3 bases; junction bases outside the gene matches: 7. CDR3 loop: CASSFVLQGYTGELFF. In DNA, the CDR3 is TGTGCCAGCAGCTTCGTCTTACAGGGGTACACCGGGGAGCTGTTTTTT.

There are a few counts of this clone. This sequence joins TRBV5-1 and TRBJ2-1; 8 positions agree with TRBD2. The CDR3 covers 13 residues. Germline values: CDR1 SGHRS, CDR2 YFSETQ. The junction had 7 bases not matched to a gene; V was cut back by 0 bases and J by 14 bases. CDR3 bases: TGCGCCAGCAGCTTGGATCCGAGCGGGGGCAAGTTCTTC. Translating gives CASSLDPSGGKFF.

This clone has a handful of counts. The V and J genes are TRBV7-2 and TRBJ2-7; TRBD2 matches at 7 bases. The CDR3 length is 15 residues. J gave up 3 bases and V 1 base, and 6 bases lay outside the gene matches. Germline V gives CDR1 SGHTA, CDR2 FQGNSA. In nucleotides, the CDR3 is TGTGCCAGCAGCTTAGTTCCGGGAGGCTTCTACGAGCAGTACGTC. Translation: CASSLVPGGFYEQYV.

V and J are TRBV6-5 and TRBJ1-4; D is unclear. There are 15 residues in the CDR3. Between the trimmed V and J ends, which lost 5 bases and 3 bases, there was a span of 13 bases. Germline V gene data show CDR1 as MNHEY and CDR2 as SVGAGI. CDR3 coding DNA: TGTGCCAGCAGTAACGAGGTGGGGTCTAATGAAAAACTGTTTTTT. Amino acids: CASSNEVGSNEKLFF.

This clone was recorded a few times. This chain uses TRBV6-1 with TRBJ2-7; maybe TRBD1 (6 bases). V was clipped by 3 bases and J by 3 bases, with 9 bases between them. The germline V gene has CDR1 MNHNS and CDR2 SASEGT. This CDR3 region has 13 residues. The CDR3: CASSDPQGYEQYV. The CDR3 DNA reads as TGTGCCAGCAGTGACCCACAGGGCTACGAGCAGTACGTC.

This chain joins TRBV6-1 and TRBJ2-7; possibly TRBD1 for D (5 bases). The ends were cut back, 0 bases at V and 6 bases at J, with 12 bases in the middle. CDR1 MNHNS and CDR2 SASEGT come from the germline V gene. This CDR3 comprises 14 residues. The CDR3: CASSEAPAQGEQYF. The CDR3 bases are TGTGCCAGCAGTGAAGCGCCAGCCCAGGGCGAGCAGTACTTC.

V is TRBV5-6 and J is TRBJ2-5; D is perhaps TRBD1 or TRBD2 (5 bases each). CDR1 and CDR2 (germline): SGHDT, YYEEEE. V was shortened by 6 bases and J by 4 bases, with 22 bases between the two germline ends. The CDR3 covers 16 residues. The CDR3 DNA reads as TGTGCCAGCAACCGATGGCAGGGCAACCTAGCAGAGACCCAGTACTTC. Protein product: CASNRWQGNLAETQYF.

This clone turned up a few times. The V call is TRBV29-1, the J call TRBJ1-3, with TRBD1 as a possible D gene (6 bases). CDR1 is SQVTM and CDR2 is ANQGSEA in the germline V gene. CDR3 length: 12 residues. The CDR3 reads CSGQTTGNTIYF. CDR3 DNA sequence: TGCAGTGGACAGACTACTGGAAACACCATATATTTT.

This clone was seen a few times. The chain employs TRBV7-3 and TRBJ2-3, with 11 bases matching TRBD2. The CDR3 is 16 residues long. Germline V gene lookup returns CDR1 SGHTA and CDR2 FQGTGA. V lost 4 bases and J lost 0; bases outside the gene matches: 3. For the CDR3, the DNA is TGTGCCAGCAGCTCTGGGACTAGCGGTAGCACAGATACGCAGTATTTT. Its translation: CASSSGTSGSTDTQYF. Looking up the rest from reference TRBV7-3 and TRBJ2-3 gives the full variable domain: GAGVSQTPSNKVTEKGKYVELRCDPISGHTALYWYRQSLGQGPEFLIYFQGTGAADDSGLPNDRFFAVRPEGSVSTLKIQRTERGDSAVYLCASSSGTSGSTDTQYFGPGTRLTVL.

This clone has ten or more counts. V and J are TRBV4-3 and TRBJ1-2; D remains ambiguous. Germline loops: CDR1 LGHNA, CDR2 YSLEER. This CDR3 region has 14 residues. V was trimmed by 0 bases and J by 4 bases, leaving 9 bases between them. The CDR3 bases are TGCGCCAGCAGCCAAGAAGGCTCACGCTATGGCTACACCTTC. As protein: CASSQEGSRYGYTF.

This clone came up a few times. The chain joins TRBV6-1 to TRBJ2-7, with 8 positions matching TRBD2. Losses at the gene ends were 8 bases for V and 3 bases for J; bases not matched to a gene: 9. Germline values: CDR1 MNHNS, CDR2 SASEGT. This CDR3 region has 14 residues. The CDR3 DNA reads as TGTGCCAGCGGCGGGGGGAGGGCCTTCTACGAGCAGTACGTC. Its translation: CASGGGRAFYEQYV.

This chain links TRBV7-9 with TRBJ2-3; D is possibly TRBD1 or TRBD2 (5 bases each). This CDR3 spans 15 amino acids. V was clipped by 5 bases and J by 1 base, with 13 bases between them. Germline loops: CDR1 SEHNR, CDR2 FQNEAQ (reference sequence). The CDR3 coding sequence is TGTGCCAGCAGCCTAACCGGGACCGGCACAGATACGCAGTATTTT. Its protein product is CASSLTGTGTDTQYF.

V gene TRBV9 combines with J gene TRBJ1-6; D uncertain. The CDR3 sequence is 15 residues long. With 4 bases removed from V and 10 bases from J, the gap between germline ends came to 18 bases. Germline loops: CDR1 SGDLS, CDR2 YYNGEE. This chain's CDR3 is CASSLDSGLGSPLHF. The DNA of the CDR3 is TGTGCCAGCAGCTTGGATTCTGGTCTTGGATCACCCCTCCACTTT.

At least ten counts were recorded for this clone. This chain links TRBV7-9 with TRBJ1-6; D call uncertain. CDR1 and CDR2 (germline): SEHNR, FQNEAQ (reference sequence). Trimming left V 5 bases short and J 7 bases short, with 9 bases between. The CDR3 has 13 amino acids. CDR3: CASSATQNSPLHF. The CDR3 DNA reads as TGTGCCAGCAGCGCGACTCAGAATTCACCCCTCCACTTT. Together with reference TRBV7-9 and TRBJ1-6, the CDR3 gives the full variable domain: DTGVSQNPRHKITKRGQNVTFRCDPISEHNRLYWYRQTLGQGPEFLTYFQNEAQLEKSRLLSDRFSAERPKGSFSTLEIQRTEQGDSAMYLCASSATQNSPLHFGNGTRLTVT.

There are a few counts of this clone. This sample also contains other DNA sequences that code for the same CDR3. The CDR3 reads CSVGHNNEKLFF. The CDR3 DNA follows: TGCAGCGTTGGTCATAATAATGAAAAACTGTTTTTT. The rearrangement joins TRBV29-1 to TRBJ1-4; D is ambiguous. CDR3 length: 12 residues. Germline assignment: CDR1 SQVTM and CDR2 ANQGSEA. The V and J ends lost 4 bases and 4 bases respectively, with 7 bases between them. Supplemented by reference TRBV29-1 and TRBJ1-4, the full variable domain reads SAVISQKPSRDICQRGTSLTIQCQVDSQVTMMFWYRQQPGQSLTLIATANQGSEATYESGFVIDKFPISRPNLTFSTLTVSNMSPEDSSIYLCSVGHNNEKLFFGSGTQLSVL.

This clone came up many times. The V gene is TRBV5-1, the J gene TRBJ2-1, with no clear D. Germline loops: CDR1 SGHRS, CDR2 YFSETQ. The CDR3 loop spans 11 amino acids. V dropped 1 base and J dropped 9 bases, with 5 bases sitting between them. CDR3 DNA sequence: TGCGCCAGCAGCTTGAAAGTTGAGCAGTTCTTC. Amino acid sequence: CASSLKVEQFF.

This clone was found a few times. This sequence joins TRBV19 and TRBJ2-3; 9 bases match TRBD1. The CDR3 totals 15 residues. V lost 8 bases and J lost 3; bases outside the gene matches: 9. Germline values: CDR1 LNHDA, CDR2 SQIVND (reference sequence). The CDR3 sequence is CASWGTGSETDTQYF. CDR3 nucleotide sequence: TGTGCCAGTTGGGGGACAGGGAGTGAGACAGATACGCAGTATTTT.

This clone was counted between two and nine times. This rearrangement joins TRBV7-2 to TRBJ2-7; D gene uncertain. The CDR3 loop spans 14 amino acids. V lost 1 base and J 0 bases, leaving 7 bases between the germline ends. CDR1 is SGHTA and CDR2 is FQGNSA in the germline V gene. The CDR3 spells CASSLERHSYEQYF. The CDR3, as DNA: TGTGCCAGCAGCTTAGAGCGTCACTCCTACGAGCAGTACTTC.

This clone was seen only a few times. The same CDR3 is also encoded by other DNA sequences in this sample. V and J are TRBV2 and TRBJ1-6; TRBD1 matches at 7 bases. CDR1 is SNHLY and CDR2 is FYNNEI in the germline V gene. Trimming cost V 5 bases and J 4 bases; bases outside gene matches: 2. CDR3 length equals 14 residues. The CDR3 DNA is TGTGCCAGCAGTCGACAGGGTTATAATTCACCCCTCCACTTT. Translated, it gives CASSRQGYNSPLHF.

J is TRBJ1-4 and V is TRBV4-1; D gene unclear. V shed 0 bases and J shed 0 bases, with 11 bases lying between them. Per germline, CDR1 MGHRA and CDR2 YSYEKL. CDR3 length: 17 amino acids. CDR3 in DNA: TGCGCCAGCAGCCAAGAGGGCAGGCGAGCAACTAATGAAAAACTGTTTTTT. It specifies CASSQEGRRATNEKLFF.

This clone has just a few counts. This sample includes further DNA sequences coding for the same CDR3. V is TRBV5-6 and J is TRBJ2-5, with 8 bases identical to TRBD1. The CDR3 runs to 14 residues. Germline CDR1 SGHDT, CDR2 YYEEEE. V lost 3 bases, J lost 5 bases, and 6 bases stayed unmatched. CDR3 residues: CASSSDRGGETQYF. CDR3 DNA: TGTGCCAGCAGCTCAGACAGGGGCGGCGAGACCCAGTACTTC.

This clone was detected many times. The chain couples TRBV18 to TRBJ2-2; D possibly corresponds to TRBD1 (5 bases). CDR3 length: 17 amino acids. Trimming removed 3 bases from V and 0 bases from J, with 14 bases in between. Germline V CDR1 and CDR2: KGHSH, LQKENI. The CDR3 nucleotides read TGTGCCAGCTCACCCACCACCGGCAGGGCGAACACCGGGGAGCTGTTTTTT. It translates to CASSPTTGRANTGELFF.

The CDR3 here is CASSQTDRAVEAFF. CDR3 coding DNA: TGCGCCAGCAGCCAAACTGACAGGGCGGTGGAAGCTTTCTTT. The chain links TRBV4-3 to TRBJ1-1; 7 bases line up with TRBD1. Germline-derived CDR1 and CDR2 are LGHNA and YSLEER. J was trimmed by 8 bases and V by 2 bases; bases with no gene match: 8. This CDR3 is 14 amino acids long.

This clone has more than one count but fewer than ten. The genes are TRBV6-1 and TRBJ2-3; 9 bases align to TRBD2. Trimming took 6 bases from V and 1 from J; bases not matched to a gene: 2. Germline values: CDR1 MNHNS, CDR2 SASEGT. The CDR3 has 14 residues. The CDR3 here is CASRLAGGTDTQYF. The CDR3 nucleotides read TGTGCCAGCAGGTTAGCGGGAGGCACAGATACGCAGTATTTT.

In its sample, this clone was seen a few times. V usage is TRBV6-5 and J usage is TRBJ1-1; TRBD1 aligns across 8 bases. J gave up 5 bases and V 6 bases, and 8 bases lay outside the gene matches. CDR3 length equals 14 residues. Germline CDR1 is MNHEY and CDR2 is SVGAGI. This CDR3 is CASRTQGAGTEAFF. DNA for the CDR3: TGTGCCAGCAGAACCCAGGGGGCTGGAACTGAAGCTTTCTTT.

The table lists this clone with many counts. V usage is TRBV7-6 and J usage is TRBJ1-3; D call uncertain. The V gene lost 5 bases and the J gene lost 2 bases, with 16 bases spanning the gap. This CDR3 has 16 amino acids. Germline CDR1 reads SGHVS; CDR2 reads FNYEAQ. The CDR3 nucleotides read TGTGCCAGCAGCCCATTGACGGATCAGACTGGAAACACCATATATTTT. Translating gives CASSPLTDQTGNTIYF.

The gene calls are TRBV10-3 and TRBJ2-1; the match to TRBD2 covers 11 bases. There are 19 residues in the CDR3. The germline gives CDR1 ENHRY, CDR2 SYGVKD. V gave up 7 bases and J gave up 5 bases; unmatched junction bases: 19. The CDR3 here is CAINPGLAGGKGDNNEQFF. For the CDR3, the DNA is TGTGCCATCAACCCCGGGCTAGCGGGAGGAAAGGGGGACAACAATGAGCAGTTCTTC.

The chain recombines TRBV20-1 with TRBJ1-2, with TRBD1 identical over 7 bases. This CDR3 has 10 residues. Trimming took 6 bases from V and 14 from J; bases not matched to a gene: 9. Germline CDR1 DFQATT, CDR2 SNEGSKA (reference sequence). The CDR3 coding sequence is TGCAGTGCGCCCGACAGGGAAAGGACCTTC. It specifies CSAPDRERTF.

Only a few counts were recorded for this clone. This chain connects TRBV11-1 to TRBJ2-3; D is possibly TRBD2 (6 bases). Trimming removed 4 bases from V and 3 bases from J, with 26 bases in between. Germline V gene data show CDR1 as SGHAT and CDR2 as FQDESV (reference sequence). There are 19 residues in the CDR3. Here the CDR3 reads CASSSLVMVAETYTDTQYF. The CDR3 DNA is TGTGCCAGCAGCTCCCTGGTGATGGTAGCGGAGACTTATACAGATACGCAGTATTTT.

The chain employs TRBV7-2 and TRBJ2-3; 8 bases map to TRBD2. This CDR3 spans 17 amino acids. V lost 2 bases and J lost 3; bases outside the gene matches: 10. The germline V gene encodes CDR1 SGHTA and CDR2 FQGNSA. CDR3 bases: TGTGCCAGCAGCTTAAGGATCGGGGGGGCAAAAACAGATACGCAGTATTTT. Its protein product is CASSLRIGGAKTDTQYF.